This T cell receptor beta chain is drawn from a study of siplizumab effects on memory and regulatory T cells. Overall study findings and caveats: In controls, 26.9% of mappable alloreactive CD4+ clones were Treg-derived on average, versus about 69% with siplizumab. Mapping to unstimulated subsets was achieved for only a minor fraction of alloreactive clones.

Germline CDR1 MGHRA, CDR2 YSYEKL. This CDR3 comprises 15 residues. Unmatched junction bases numbered 6, after V lost 5 bases and J lost 1 base. This table comes from immunoSEQ multiplex PCR, and its TCRdb copy is limited to in-frame clones, with some not included. The sample yields some 110,000 clones, roughly 94% seen once. With respect to this clone: Its antigen is not identified.

This receptor was identified in a human donor in good health. The source material was non-Treg CD4+ T cells sorted from blood. The V call is TRBV4-1, the J call TRBJ2-7, with TRBD1 identical over 9 bases. The CDR3 DNA reads TGCGCCAGCAGCGACCGGGACAGGGCTTCCTACGAGCAGTACTTC. Protein: CASSDRDRASYEQYF.